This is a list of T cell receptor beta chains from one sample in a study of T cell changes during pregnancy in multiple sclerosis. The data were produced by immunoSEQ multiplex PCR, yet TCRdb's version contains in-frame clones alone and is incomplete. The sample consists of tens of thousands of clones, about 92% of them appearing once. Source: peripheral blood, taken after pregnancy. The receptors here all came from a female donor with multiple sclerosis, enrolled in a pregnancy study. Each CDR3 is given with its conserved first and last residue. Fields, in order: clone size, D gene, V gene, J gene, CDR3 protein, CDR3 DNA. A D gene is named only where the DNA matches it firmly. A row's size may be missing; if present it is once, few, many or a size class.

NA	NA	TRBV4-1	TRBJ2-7	CASSQGSAGVGEQYF	TGCGCCAGCAGCCAAGGTTCGGCAGGGGTTGGGGAGCAGTACTTC
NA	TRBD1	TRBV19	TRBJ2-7	CASGTGTYEQYF	TGTGCCAGCGGGACAGGTACCTACGAGCAGTACTTC
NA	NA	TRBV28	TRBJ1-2	CASSLTSQGPGGYTF	TGTGCCAGCAGTCTGACCTCACAGGGTCCGGGTGGCTACACCTTC
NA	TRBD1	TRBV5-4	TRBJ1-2	CASSSVGDREGYTF	TGTGCCAGCAGCTCCGTCGGGGACAGGGAAGGCTACACCTTC
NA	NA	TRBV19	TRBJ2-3	CASSPGVPDTQYF	TGTGCCAGTAGTCCCGGGGTTCCAGATACGCAGTATTTT
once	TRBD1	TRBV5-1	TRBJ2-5	CASTRDRTQETQYF	TGCGCCAGCACACGGGACAGGACACAAGAGACCCAGTACTTC
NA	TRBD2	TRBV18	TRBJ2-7	CASSPRGLAGVHLYEQYF	TGTGCCAGCTCACCCAGAGGACTAGCGGGAGTCCACCTCTACGAGCAGTACTTC
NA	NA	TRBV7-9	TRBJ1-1	CASSPVGSGEGTEAFF	TGTGCCAGCAGCCCGGTGGGGTCGGGGGAAGGAACTGAAGCTTTCTTT
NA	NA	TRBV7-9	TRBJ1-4	CASSLGGSRVEKLFF	TGTGCCAGCAGCTTAGGCGGAAGCAGGGTTGAAAAACTGTTTTTT
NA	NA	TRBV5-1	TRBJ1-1	CASSLGGVNTEAFF	TGCGCCAGCAGCTTGGGCGGGGTGAACACTGAAGCTTTCTTT
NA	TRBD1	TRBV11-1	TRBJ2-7	CASSRPGQGQHEQYF	TGTGCCAGCAGCAGACCGGGACAGGGTCAACACGAGCAGTACTTC
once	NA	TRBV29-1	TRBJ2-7	CSVRAGAIDEQYF	TGCAGCGTTCGGGCAGGGGCAATCGACGAGCAGTACTTC
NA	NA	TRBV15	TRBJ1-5	CATSVRGNQPQHF	TGTGCCACCAGCGTCAGGGGCAATCAGCCCCAGCATTTT
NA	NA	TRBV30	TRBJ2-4	CAWSVRGRDSQYF	TGTGCCTGGAGTGTACGCGGCCGGGACTCCCAGTACTTC
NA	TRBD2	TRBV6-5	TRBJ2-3	CASRPTSGFTDTQYF	TGTGCCAGCAGGCCTACTAGCGGATTCACAGATACGCAGTATTTT
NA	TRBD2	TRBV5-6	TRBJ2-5	CASSPGVLAGIETQYF	TGTGCCAGCAGCCCCGGCGTACTAGCGGGAATAGAGACCCAGTACTTC
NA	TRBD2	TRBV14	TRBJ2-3	CASSQISGRGPDTQYF	TGTGCCAGCAGCCAAATCAGCGGGAGGGGGCCAGATACGCAGTATTTT
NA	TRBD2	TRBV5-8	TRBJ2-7	CASSLALGASGATYEQYF	TGTGCCAGCAGCTTGGCCCTCGGAGCAAGCGGGGCTACCTACGAGCAGTACTTC
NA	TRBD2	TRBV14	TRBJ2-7	CASSQESSGAAYEQYF	TGTGCCAGCAGCCAAGAATCCAGCGGGGCCGCCTACGAGCAGTACTTC
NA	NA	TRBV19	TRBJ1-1	CASSIGGGFEPEAFF	TGTGCCAGTAGTATAGGTGGAGGTTTTGAGCCTGAAGCTTTCTTT
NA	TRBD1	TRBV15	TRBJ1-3	CATSRVGDRVQGNTIYF	TGTGCCACCAGCAGAGTTGGAGACAGGGTACAAGGAAACACCATATATTTT
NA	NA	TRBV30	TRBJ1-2	CAWSVVPAGPGYTF	TGTGCCTGGAGTGTAGTACCGGCAGGGCCTGGCTACACCTTC
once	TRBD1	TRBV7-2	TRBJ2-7	CASSLELLGTVYEQYF	TGTGCCAGCAGCTTAGAGCTTCTGGGGACAGTCTACGAGCAGTACTTC
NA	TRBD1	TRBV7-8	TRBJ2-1	CASVRTGGEEQFF	TGTGCCAGCGTACGGACAGGGGGAGAAGAGCAGTTCTTC
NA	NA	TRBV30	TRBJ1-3	CAWSEGLTGNTIYF	TGTGCCTGGAGTGAGGGACTTACTGGAAACACCATATATTTT
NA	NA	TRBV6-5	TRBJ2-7	CASSPRGGRTKEQYF	TGTGCCAGCAGCCCCAGGGGTGGCCGAACTAAGGAGCAGTACTTC
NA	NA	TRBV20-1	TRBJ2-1	CSARVSEQFF	TGCAGTGCTAGAGTCAGTGAGCAGTTCTTC
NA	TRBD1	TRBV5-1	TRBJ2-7	CASSLASDRTHYEQYF	TGCGCCAGCAGCCTCGCCTCGGACAGGACCCACTACGAGCAGTACTTC
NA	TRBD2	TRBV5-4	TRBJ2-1	CASSPRTSPTYEQFF	TGTGCCAGCAGCCCCCGGACTAGCCCAACTTATGAGCAGTTCTTC
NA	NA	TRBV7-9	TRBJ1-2	CASSLGVGPTYNYGYTF	TGTGCCAGCAGCTTAGGAGTTGGGCCAACTTATAACTATGGCTACACCTTC
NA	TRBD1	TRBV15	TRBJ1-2	CATSRPSPGGVYGYTF	TGTGCCACCAGCAGACCGTCCCCAGGGGGCGTCTATGGCTACACCTTC
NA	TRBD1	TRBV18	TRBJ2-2	CASSPVGQGRTGELFF	TGTGCCAGCTCACCGGTGGGACAGGGGCGAACCGGGGAGCTGTTTTTT
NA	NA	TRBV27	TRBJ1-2	CASRKGGAWGYTF	TGTGCCAGCAGGAAAGGGGGAGCGTGGGGCTACACCTTC
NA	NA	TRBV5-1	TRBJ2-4	CASSPHLSDIKNIQYF	TGCGCCAGCAGCCCTCATTTATCGGACATCAAAAACATTCAGTACTTC
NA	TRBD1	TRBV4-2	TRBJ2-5	CASSGPGQGRDQETQYF	TGTGCCAGCAGCGGACCCGGACAGGGGAGGGACCAAGAGACCCAGTACTTC
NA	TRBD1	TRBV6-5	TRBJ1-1	CASRQGWDTEAFF	TGTGCCAGCAGACAGGGGTGGGACACTGAAGCTTTCTTT
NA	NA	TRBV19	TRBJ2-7	CASSIDLRAYEQYF	TGTGCCAGTAGTATAGATCTGCGGGCCTACGAGCAGTACTTC
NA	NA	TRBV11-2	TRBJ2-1	CASSLTRLGSSNEQFF	TGTGCCAGCAGCTTAACGCGGCTGGGTTCGAGTAATGAGCAGTTCTTC
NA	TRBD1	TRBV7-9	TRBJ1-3	CASSTGQGQTGNTIYF	TGTGCCAGCAGTACAGGACAGGGACAGACTGGAAACACCATATATTTT
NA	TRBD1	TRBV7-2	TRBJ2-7	CASSLVGTGKLYEQYF	TGTGCCAGCAGCTTAGTAGGGACAGGGAAACTCTACGAGCAGTACTTC
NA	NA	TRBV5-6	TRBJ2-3	CASSGGNTQYF	TGTGCCAGCAGCGGCGGAAATACGCAGTATTTT
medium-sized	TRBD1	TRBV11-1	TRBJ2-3	CASSSGGAHTDTQYF	TGTGCCAGCAGCTCAGGGGGCGCACACACAGATACGCAGTATTTT
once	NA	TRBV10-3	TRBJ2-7	CAISESTRIYEQYF	TGTGCCATCAGTGAGTCCACCAGGATCTACGAGCAGTACTTC
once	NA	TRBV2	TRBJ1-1	CASRRTESNTEAFF	TGTGCCAGCAGGAGGACAGAATCGAACACTGAAGCTTTCTTT
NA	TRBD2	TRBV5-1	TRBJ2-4	CASSSGLAGRDIQYF	TGCGCCAGCAGCTCCGGACTAGCGGGAAGGGACATTCAGTACTTC
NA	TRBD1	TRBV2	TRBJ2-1	CASSVTGGYNEQFF	TGTGCCAGCAGTGTGACAGGGGGGTACAATGAGCAGTTCTTC
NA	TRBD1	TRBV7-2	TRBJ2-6	CASSQPGQGIRANVLTF	TGTGCCAGCAGTCAACCGGGACAGGGGATTCGGGCCAACGTCCTGACTTTC
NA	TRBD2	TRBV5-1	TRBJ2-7	CASSLTSGVLSYEQYF	TGCGCCAGCAGCTTGACTAGCGGGGTACTCTCCTACGAGCAGTACTTC
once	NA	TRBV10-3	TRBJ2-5	CAIDWRRVGQETQYF	TGTGCCATCGACTGGCGGAGGGTGGGCCAAGAGACCCAGTACTTC
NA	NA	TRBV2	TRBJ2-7	CASSEVGGASYEQYF	TGTGCCAGCAGTGAAGTAGGCGGGGCCTCCTACGAGCAGTACTTC